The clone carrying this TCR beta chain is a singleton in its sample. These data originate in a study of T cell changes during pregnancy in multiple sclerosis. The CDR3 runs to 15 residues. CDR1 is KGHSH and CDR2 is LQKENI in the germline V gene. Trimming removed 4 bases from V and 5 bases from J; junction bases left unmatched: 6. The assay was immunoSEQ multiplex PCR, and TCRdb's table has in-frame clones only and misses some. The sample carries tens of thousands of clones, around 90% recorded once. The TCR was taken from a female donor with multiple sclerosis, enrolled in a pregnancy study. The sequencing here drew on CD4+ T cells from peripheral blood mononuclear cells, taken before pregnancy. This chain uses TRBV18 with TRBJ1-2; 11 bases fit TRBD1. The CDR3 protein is CASSQGQGAMYGYTF. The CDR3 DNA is TGTGCCAGCTCACAAGGACAGGGGGCGATGTATGGCTACACCTTC.